This entry lists 32 T cell receptor beta chains sequenced from one sample in a study of blood T cell repertoires in COVID-19. The protocol was immunoSEQ multiplex PCR, while the TCRdb copy is restricted to in-frame clones and leaves out a portion. The sample lists a few hundred thousand clones, roughly 88% seen once, with 2.5% to 3.5% in the top ten. The sample consisted of peripheral blood. The receptors shown here come from a woman aged 25 to 45 with COVID-19, enrolled during active disease.

The V and J genes are TRBV30 and TRBJ1-1; no clear D gene. The CDR3 sequence is 12 residues long. Germline CDR1 reads GTSNPN; CDR2 reads SVGIG (reference sequence). The V and J ends lost 3 bases and 5 bases respectively, with 10 bases between them. DNA of the CDR3: TGTGCCTGGAGGAGACCTAGAACTGAAGCTTTCTTT. The encoded protein is CAWRRPRTEAFF.

This clone came up a few times. The rearrangement uses TRBV5-6 and TRBJ1-3, with a possible D match to TRBD1 (5 bases). CDR3 length equals 16 residues. Germline V gives CDR1 SGHDT, CDR2 YYEEEE. Trimming left V 1 base short and J 0 bases short, with 11 bases between. The CDR3 reads CASSLKGPSSGNTIYF. The CDR3 DNA is TGTGCCAGCAGCTTGAAGGGGCCGAGCTCTGGAAACACCATATATTTT.

The CDR3 nucleotides are TGTGCCAGCAGCGGAGGACAACTACAGAACACTGAAGCTTTCTTT. This translates into CASSGGQLQNTEAFF. V gene TRBV9 combines with J gene TRBJ1-1; a weak D match, TRBD1 (5 bases). Looked up from germline, CDR1 is SGDLS and CDR2 is YYNGEE. CDR3 length: 15 residues. Trimming removed 3 bases from V and 1 base from J, with 13 bases in between.

The chain links TRBV27 to TRBJ1-5; no clear D. V lost 2 bases to trimming and J lost 7 bases, with 9 bases between them. The germline V gene encodes CDR1 MNHEY and CDR2 SMNVEV (reference sequence). This CDR3 has 13 residues. CDR3 residues: CASSLEGMQPQHF. The CDR3 coding sequence is TGTGCCAGCAGTTTAGAGGGAATGCAGCCCCAGCATTTT.

The chain recombines TRBV25-1 with TRBJ2-1; 9 bases align to TRBD1. Per germline, CDR1 MGHDK and CDR2 SYGVNS. J gave up 12 bases and V 5 bases, and 8 bases lay outside the gene matches. The CDR3 has 13 residues. CDR3 nucleotide sequence: TGTGCCAGCAGTTCCCCGGGACAGGGATCGCAGTTCTTC. Residues: CASSSPGQGSQFF.

V usage is TRBV28 and J usage is TRBJ1-3, with unresolved D. The CDR3 loop spans 16 amino acids. The V gene lost 8 bases and the J gene lost 0 bases, with 17 bases spanning the gap. Looked up from germline, CDR1 is MDHEN and CDR2 is SYDVKM. The CDR3: CASHASDGISGNTIYF. Written as DNA, the CDR3 is TGTGCCAGCCACGCCTCGGACGGGATCTCTGGAAACACCATATATTTT.

The chain combines TRBV7-2 with TRBJ2-3; D ambiguous. Germline V CDR1 and CDR2: SGHTA, FQGNSA. This CDR3 comprises 17 residues. V was shortened by 0 bases and J by 0 bases, with 13 bases between the two germline ends. CDR3 residues: CASSLAPGSPSTDTQYF. For the CDR3, the DNA is TGTGCCAGCAGCTTAGCGCCGGGTTCCCCTAGCACAGATACGCAGTATTTT.

The rearrangement uses TRBV28 and TRBJ1-1, with D perhaps TRBD1 (5 bases). The V end was cut by 6 bases, the J end by 4 bases, with 18 bases between. The CDR3 spans 15 residues. Germline V CDR1 and CDR2: MDHEN, SYDVKM. The CDR3 loop reads CASSIRPWGRTEAFF. CDR3 nucleotides: TGTGCCAGCAGCATCCGTCCCTGGGGCCGCACTGAAGCTTTCTTT.

The rearrangement joins TRBV30 to TRBJ2-5; 12 bases agree with TRBD2. Germline V lookup: CDR1 GTSNPN, CDR2 SVGIG (reference sequence). The CDR3 covers 18 residues. Trimming at V came to 0 bases and at J to 0 bases, leaving 8 bases not matched to a gene. As DNA, the CDR3 is TGTGCCTGGAGTGTATATTGGGCTAGCGGGAGGGACCAAGAGACCCAGTACTTC. It encodes CAWSVYWASGRDQETQYF.

The chain has TRBV27 and TRBJ1-2, with D possibly matching TRBD1 (6 bases). CDR1 is MNHEY, CDR2 SMNVEV, per germline (reference sequence). CDR3 length: 13 amino acids. Trimming removed 3 bases from V and 6 bases from J, with 11 bases in between. The CDR3 sequence is CASSFSYRDGYTF. The DNA for the CDR3 is TGTGCCAGCAGTTTTTCGTACAGGGATGGCTACACCTTC.

This clone was seen just once. The chain links TRBV5-1 to TRBJ2-3; D gene ambiguous. CDR3 length: 13 amino acids. Germline V CDR1 and CDR2: SGHRS, YFSETQ. Trimming stripped 0 bases from V and 4 bases from J, with 6 bases between. The CDR3 spells CASSLARADTQYF. CDR3 in DNA: TGCGCCAGCAGCTTGGCCCGGGCAGATACGCAGTATTTT. Combining the CDR3 with reference TRBV5-1 and TRBJ2-3 gives the whole variable domain KAGVTQTPRYLIKTRGQQVTLSCSPISGHRSVSWYQQTPGQGLQFLFEYFSETQRNKGNFPGRFSGRQFSNSRSEMNVSTLELGDSALYLCASSLARADTQYFGPGTRLTVL.

J is TRBJ2-2 and V is TRBV7-2, with TRBD1 as a possible D gene (6 bases). From germline, CDR1 is SGHTA and CDR2 FQGNSA. This CDR3 is 15 amino acids long. With 4 bases removed from V and 6 bases from J, the gap between germline ends came to 15 bases. For the CDR3, the DNA is TGTGCCAGCAGCTCACCCGCGACAGGACCCGGGGAGCTGTTTTTT. The encoded protein is CASSSPATGPGELFF.

This chain joins TRBV30 and TRBJ1-1; 7 positions match TRBD1. Germline V lookup: CDR1 GTSNPN, CDR2 SVGIG (reference sequence). The V and J ends lost 4 bases and 0 bases, in that order; junction bases with no gene match: 5. The CDR3 spans 14 residues. The DNA for the CDR3 is TGTGCCTGGACCCTGGGACAGCTGAACACTGAAGCTTTCTTT. Protein: CAWTLGQLNTEAFF. The full variable domain, with the rest looked up from reference TRBV30 and TRBJ1-1, is SQTIHQWPATLVQPVGSPLSLECTVEGTSNPNLYWYRQAAGRGLQLLFYSVGIGQISSEVPQNLSASRPQDRQFILSSKKLLLSDSGFYLCAWTLGQLNTEAFFGQGTRLTVV.

The gene calls are TRBV13 and TRBJ2-1; TRBD2 matches 11 bases. CDR3 length equals 17 residues. After removal of 4 bases from V and 4 bases from J, the junction contained 9 bases not matched to a gene. From germline, CDR1 is PRHDT and CDR2 FYEKMQ (reference sequence). DNA of the CDR3: TGTGCCAGCAGCTCCGGGACTAGCGGAAACTTTTACAATGAGCAGTTCTTC. It yields the protein CASSSGTSGNFYNEQFF.

Here the CDR3 reads CASSRGTGGEQYF. The CDR3, as DNA: TGTGCCAGCAGCAGGGGGACAGGGGGCGAGCAGTACTTC. This chain links TRBV5-6 with TRBJ2-7; 11 bases map to TRBD1. V gave up 4 bases and J gave up 6 bases; unmatched junction bases: 3. CDR3 length: 13 amino acids. The germline V gene encodes CDR1 SGHDT and CDR2 YYEEEE. The full variable domain, with the rest looked up from reference TRBV5-6 and TRBJ2-7, is DAGVTQSPTHLIKTRGQQVTLRCSPKSGHDTVSWYQQALGQGPQFIFQYYEEEERQRGNFPDRFSGHQFPNYSSELNVNALLLGDSALYLCASSRGTGGEQYFGPGTRLTVT.

The chain joins TRBV30 to TRBJ1-5; 7 positions agree with TRBD1. V shed 1 base and J 6 bases; nucleotides not matched to a gene: 3. CDR1 GTSNPN and CDR2 SVGIG come from the germline V gene (reference sequence). This CDR3 region has 13 residues. The CDR3 here is CAWSGQGGQPQHF. The CDR3 nucleotides read TGTGCCTGGAGTGGGCAGGGGGGTCAGCCCCAGCATTTT. Supplemented by reference TRBV30 and TRBJ1-5, the full variable domain reads SQTIHQWPATLVQPVGSPLSLECTVEGTSNPNLYWYRQAAGRGLQLLFYSVGIGQISSEVPQNLSASRPQDRQFILSSKKLLLSDSGFYLCAWSGQGGQPQHFGDGTRLSIL.

The genes are TRBV19 and TRBJ2-3; TRBD2 matches 12 bases. Germline V gene lookup returns CDR1 LNHDA and CDR2 SQIVND (reference sequence). The J segment lost 5 bases and the V segment lost 7 bases, leaving 10 bases of the junction unmatched. The length of the CDR3 is 16 residues. For the CDR3, the DNA is TGTGCCAGTAAATCGCGACTAGCGGGAGAGGTAGATACGCAGTATTTT. Its protein is CASKSRLAGEVDTQYF.

This chain uses TRBV14 with TRBJ1-2; 9 nucleotides line up with TRBD1. Germline lookup yields CDR1 SGHDN and CDR2 FVKESK. V shed 4 bases and J 6 bases; nucleotides not matched to a gene: 6. The CDR3 has 14 amino acids. The CDR3 sequence is CASSLQGARHGYTF. Here the CDR3 DNA reads TGTGCCAGCAGCCTACAGGGGGCAAGGCATGGCTACACCTTC.

This sequence joins TRBV29-1 and TRBJ2-2; the D is unclear. Germline V gives CDR1 SQVTM, CDR2 ANQGSEA. The CDR3 covers 12 residues. V was shortened by 5 bases and J by 6 bases, with 10 bases between the two germline ends. Here the CDR3 DNA reads TGCAGCGTTAGCACCACGTCCGGGGAGCTGTTTTTT. The encoded protein is CSVSTTSGELFF.

This clone was detected a few times. The chain employs TRBV2 and TRBJ1-1; unclear D gene. The V gene lost 6 bases and the J gene lost 1 base, with 9 bases spanning the gap. The CDR3 sequence is 13 residues long. Germline V lookup: CDR1 SNHLY, CDR2 FYNNEI. In DNA, the CDR3 is TGTGCCAGCAGGGCGGAGGGGAACACTGAAGCTTTCTTT. Translated, it gives CASRAEGNTEAFF.

This sequence joins TRBV15 and TRBJ1-2; tentatively, D is TRBD1 (5 bases). Between the trimmed V and J ends, which lost 1 base and 10 bases, there was a span of 19 bases. This CDR3 spans 15 amino acids. Looked up from germline, CDR1 is LNHNV and CDR2 is YYDKDF (reference sequence). CDR3 region: CATSRVQAGKNDYTF. DNA of the CDR3: TGTGCCACCAGCAGAGTTCAGGCAGGGAAGAACGACTACACCTTC.

V is TRBV29-1 and J is TRBJ2-2, with TRBD2 as a possible D gene (5 bases). V was clipped by 5 bases and J by 3 bases, with 7 bases between them. The CDR3 is made up of 12 amino acids. The germline V gene has CDR1 SQVTM and CDR2 ANQGSEA. The CDR3 region is CSVRADTGELFF. CDR3 nucleotide sequence: TGCAGCGTTCGAGCGGACACCGGGGAGCTGTTTTTT.

The chain is built from TRBV5-4 and TRBJ2-2; maybe TRBD2 (5 bases). The CDR3 is 20 residues long. The V and J ends lost 1 base and 1 base respectively, with 23 bases between them. CDR1 SGHNT and CDR2 YYREEE come from the germline V gene (reference sequence). DNA of the CDR3: TGTGCCAGCAGCTTGACCCGAGCTAGCTATTACCTCAAGAACACCGGGGAGCTGTTTTTT. Residues: CASSLTRASYYLKNTGELFF.

The V call is TRBV2, the J call TRBJ1-5, with TRBD1 identical over 8 bases. The CDR3 extends over 17 amino acids. Germline V gene data show CDR1 as SNHLY and CDR2 as FYNNEI. V trimming: 5 bases; J trimming: 1 base; junction bases outside the gene matches: 10. CDR3 nucleotides: TGTGCCAGCAGTACACGACCCGGGACAGGCAGCAATCAGCCCCAGCATTTT. It encodes CASSTRPGTGSNQPQHF.

V gene TRBV5-1 combines with J gene TRBJ2-7, with 10 bases matching TRBD2. CDR1 and CDR2 from the germline V gene are SGHRS and YFSETQ. This CDR3 has 16 residues. After removal of 4 bases from V and 4 bases from J, the junction contained 11 bases not matched to a gene. This CDR3 is CASSLRLAGVGYEQYF. Here the CDR3 DNA reads TGCGCCAGCAGCCTGCGGCTAGCGGGAGTGGGATACGAGCAGTACTTC. Drawing the rest from reference TRBV5-1 and TRBJ2-7, the complete variable domain is KAGVTQTPRYLIKTRGQQVTLSCSPISGHRSVSWYQQTPGQGLQFLFEYFSETQRNKGNFPGRFSGRQFSNSRSEMNVSTLELGDSALYLCASSLRLAGVGYEQYFGPGTRLTVT.

The chain joins TRBV5-6 to TRBJ1-1; D is undetermined. CDR1 SGHDT and CDR2 YYEEEE come from the germline V gene. Trimming left V 0 bases short and J 4 bases short, with 13 bases between. This CDR3 region has 15 residues. The CDR3 region is CASSLDGWVGTEAFF. The CDR3 DNA follows: TGTGCCAGCAGCTTGGACGGGTGGGTCGGCACTGAAGCTTTCTTT.

The CDR3 region has the DNA TGCGCCAGCAGCGTCGGACAGGAGAATGAAAAACTGTTTTTT. As protein: CASSVGQENEKLFF. The J gene is TRBJ1-4, the V gene TRBV5-1; 7 bases map to TRBD1. Germline V CDR1 and CDR2: SGHRS, YFSETQ. The CDR3 totals 14 residues. Trimming cost V 4 bases and J 5 bases; bases outside gene matches: 5.

CDR3 region: CASSLGDRRTYEQYF. DNA for the CDR3: TGCGCCAGCAGCTTGGGTGACAGGCGGACCTACGAGCAGTACTTC. The genes are TRBV5-1 and TRBJ2-7, with D perhaps matching TRBD1 (6 bases). There are 15 residues in the CDR3. Germline CDR1 and CDR2: SGHRS and YFSETQ. The V gene lost 0 bases and the J gene lost 2 bases, with 12 bases spanning the gap. The full variable domain, its missing parts supplied by reference TRBV5-1 and TRBJ2-7, is KAGVTQTPRYLIKTRGQQVTLSCSPISGHRSVSWYQQTPGQGLQFLFEYFSETQRNKGNFPGRFSGRQFSNSRSEMNVSTLELGDSALYLCASSLGDRRTYEQYFGPGTRLTVT.

The chain employs TRBV5-4 and TRBJ1-3, with 7 bases fitting TRBD1. CDR1 is SGHNT and CDR2 is YYREEE in the germline V gene (reference sequence). The CDR3 has 16 amino acids. V lost 0 bases and J lost 5; bases outside the gene matches: 8. The CDR3 region has the DNA TGTGCCAGCAGCTTGGACGGGACAGTCGAGAGAAACACCATATATTTT. It is translated as CASSLDGTVERNTIYF.

V is TRBV18 and J is TRBJ1-5; 9 nucleotides align to TRBD1. Germline assignment: CDR1 KGHSH and CDR2 LQKENI. The ends lost 3 bases at V and 5 bases at J; junction bases unmatched: 5. This CDR3 spans 15 amino acids. CDR3 DNA: TGTGCCAGCTCACCTCCGGGACAGGGTTATCAGCCCCAGCATTTT. Translated: CASSPPGQGYQPQHF. Full variable domain (outside the CDR3, taken from reference TRBV18 and TRBJ1-5): NAGVMQNPRHLVRRRGQEARLRCSPMKGHSHVYWYRQLPEEGLKFMVYLQKENIIDESGMPKERFSAEFPKEGPSILRIQQVVRGDSAAYFCASSPPGQGYQPQHFGDGTRLSIL.

The chain uses TRBV7-9 and TRBJ1-5; 8 bases align to TRBD1. Germline loops: CDR1 SEHNR, CDR2 FQNEAQ (reference sequence). The CDR3 extends over 15 amino acids. With 5 bases clipped from V and 5 bases from J, the junction kept 8 bases outside the gene matches. Here the CDR3 DNA reads TGTGCCAGCAGCCCAGGGCCAGGGGGCTATCAGCCCCAGCATTTT. As protein: CASSPGPGGYQPQHF.

V and J are TRBV30 and TRBJ1-2; weak D call: TRBD1 (5 bases). Trimming removed 4 bases at V and 5 bases at J, with 11 bases between. Germline assignment: CDR1 GTSNPN and CDR2 SVGIG (reference sequence). The CDR3 is made up of 12 amino acids. DNA of the CDR3: TGTGCCTGGAAATCGGGGGTGTATGGCTACACCTTC. It specifies CAWKSGVYGYTF. Combining the CDR3 with reference TRBV30 and TRBJ1-2 gives the whole variable domain SQTIHQWPATLVQPVGSPLSLECTVEGTSNPNLYWYRQAAGRGLQLLFYSVGIGQISSEVPQNLSASRPQDRQFILSSKKLLLSDSGFYLCAWKSGVYGYTFGSGTRLTVV.